This TCR beta chain is drawn from a study of response to subunit inactivated influenza vaccine. TCRdb re-analysed the RT-PCR reads in MiXCR, keeping a single row per CDR3 protein. The sample has about 650,000 distinct CDR3 sequences, less than 15% seen once. Study observations and caveats: Authors proposed each seasonal influenza vaccination draws in few new T cells.

CDR1 is LGHNA and CDR2 is YSLEER in the germline V gene. J lost 8 bases, V lost 0 bases, and 13 bases had no gene match. CDR3 length equals 17 residues. On this clonotype: Its antigen remains unidentified.

The sequencing used PBMCs from blood, collected 14 to 15 days before vaccination. This TCR derives from a man aged 45-65 years who received an inactivated influenza vaccine. The V call is TRBV4-3, the J call TRBJ1-2, with 9 bases matching TRBD1. The CDR3 sequence is CASSQDQGQGVLDGYTF. DNA for the CDR3: TGCGCCAGCAGCCAAGATCAGGGACAGGGCGTGCTAGACGGCTACACCTTC.